These T cell receptor beta chains were read from a single sample in a study of blood T cell repertoires in COVID-19. Assay used: immunoSEQ multiplex PCR; TCRdb lists only in-frame clones, some missing. In the table there are 200,000 to 300,000 clones, roughly 88% of which are singletons. Sequenced: PBMCs or T cells enriched from blood (not recorded which). The receptor set was obtained from a woman in her forties or fifties who had recovered from COVID-19. Each CDR3 is given with its conserved first and last residue. A D gene is named only where the DNA matches it firmly. Clone size is stated in some rows and not others, as once, few, many or a class when expanded.

CATARGSTDTQYF	TGTGCCACCGCTCGAGGGAGCACAGATACGCAGTATTTT	NA	NA	TRBJ2-3	TRBV24-1
CASTGTGYRGYTF	TGTGCCAGCACCGGGACAGGGTATAGAGGCTACACCTTC	NA	TRBD1	TRBJ1-2	TRBV18
CASSQSAGDEKLFF	TGTGCCAGCTCACAGTCGGCGGGGGATGAAAAACTGTTTTTT	NA	NA	TRBJ1-4	TRBV18
CASSLRRGQETQYF	TGTGCCAGCAGTTTAAGGCGGGGCCAAGAGACCCAGTACTTC	NA	NA	TRBJ2-5	TRBV27
CASSLQGSPNYEQYF	TGTGCCAGCAGCCTACAGGGGTCCCCTAACTACGAGCAGTACTTC	NA	TRBD1	TRBJ2-7	TRBV5-8
CAISENRGLLNTEAFF	TGTGCCATCAGTGAGAACAGGGGGCTATTGAACACTGAAGCTTTCTTT	NA	TRBD1	TRBJ1-1	TRBV10-3
CASRDRSSYEQYF	TGTGCCAGCAGAGACAGGAGCTCCTACGAGCAGTACTTC	NA	NA	TRBJ2-7	TRBV6-5
CASSTQGVGTETQYF	TGTGCCAGTAGTACGCAGGGGGTAGGGACGGAGACCCAGTACTTC	NA	TRBD1	TRBJ2-5	TRBV19
CASSIYQETQYF	TGTGCCAGCTCAATCTACCAAGAGACCCAGTACTTC	NA	NA	TRBJ2-5	TRBV18
CASRGSNYGYTF	TGTGCCTCCCGGGGGTCCAACTATGGCTACACCTTC	few	NA	TRBJ1-2	TRBV7-8
CASSSSASGVTNEQFF	TGTGCCAGCAGTTCCTCGGCTAGCGGGGTTACCAATGAGCAGTTCTTC	NA	TRBD2	TRBJ2-1	TRBV6-5
CASSRGQNSYNEQFF	TGCGCCAGCAGCCGCGGACAGAACTCCTACAATGAGCAGTTCTTC	NA	NA	TRBJ2-1	TRBV4-3
CASSSPSGGYNEQFF	TGCGCCAGCAGCTCCCCTAGCGGGGGTTACAATGAGCAGTTCTTC	NA	TRBD2	TRBJ2-1	TRBV5-1
CASRARGNEKLFF	TGTGCCAGCAGGGCCCGAGGGAATGAAAAACTGTTTTTT	NA	NA	TRBJ1-4	TRBV2
CASSPGTVYEQYF	TGCGCCAGCAGCCCTGGGACAGTTTACGAGCAGTACTTC	NA	TRBD1	TRBJ2-7	TRBV4-3
CASSLSTGISGNTIYF	TGTGCCAGCAGTTTATCGACAGGGATCTCTGGAAACACCATATATTTT	few	TRBD1	TRBJ1-3	TRBV28
CASQLVDTQYF	TGTGCCAGCCAGCTAGTGGATACGCAGTATTTT	NA	NA	TRBJ2-3	TRBV18
CASSSRTGAFYEQYF	TGTGCCAGCAGCTCCCGGACAGGGGCCTTCTACGAGCAGTACTTC	NA	TRBD1	TRBJ2-7	TRBV7-8
CASSRTTGRNQPQHF	TGTGCCAGCAGTCGCACCACAGGGCGCAATCAGCCCCAGCATTTT	few	NA	TRBJ1-5	TRBV28
CASTPTSGGRDEQYF	TGTGCCAGCACCCCTACGTCGGGGGGGCGGGACGAGCAGTACTTC	NA	TRBD2	TRBJ2-7	TRBV5-4
CASSHWGDGYTF	TGTGCCAGCTCCCATTGGGGGGATGGCTACACCTTC	NA	NA	TRBJ1-2	TRBV4-2
CATVPPGPRFLGKYF	TGTGCCACCGTTCCCCCAGGGCCCCGGTTTTTAGGTAAGTACTTC	few	NA	TRBJ2-7	TRBV24-1